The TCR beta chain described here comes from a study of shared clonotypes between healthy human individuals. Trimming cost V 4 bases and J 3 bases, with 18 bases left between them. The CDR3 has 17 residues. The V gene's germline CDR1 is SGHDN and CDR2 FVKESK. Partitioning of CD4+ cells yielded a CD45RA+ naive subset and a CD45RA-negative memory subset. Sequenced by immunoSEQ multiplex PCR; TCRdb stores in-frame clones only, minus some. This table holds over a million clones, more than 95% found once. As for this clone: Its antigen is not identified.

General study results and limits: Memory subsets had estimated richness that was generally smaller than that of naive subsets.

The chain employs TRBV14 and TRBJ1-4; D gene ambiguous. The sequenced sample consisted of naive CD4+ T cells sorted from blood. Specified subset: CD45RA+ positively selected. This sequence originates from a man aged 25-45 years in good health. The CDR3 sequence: CASSRGSTWSANEKLFF. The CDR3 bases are TGTGCCAGCAGCCGTGGCAGTACTTGGTCGGCTAATGAAAAACTGTTTTTT. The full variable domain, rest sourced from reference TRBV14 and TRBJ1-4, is EAGVTQFPSHSVIEKGQTVTLRCDPISGHDNLYWYRRVMGKEIKFLLHFVKESKQDESGMPNNRFLAERTGGTYSTLKVQPAELEDSGVYFCASSRGSTWSANEKLFFGSGTQLSVL.